The 4 T cell receptor beta chains in this list originate from one sample, sequenced in a study of Ad26.COV2.S vaccination and SARS-CoV-2 variants. Data came from immunoSEQ multiplex PCR; TCRdb stores just in-frame clones and leaves some out. The sample carries 200,000 to 250,000 clones, more than 75% recorded once. Regarding treatment: roughly 19 received Ad26.COV2.S at low or high dose, single or two shots; 5 received placebo; per-sample allocation not given. Sampling was performed 63 days after the first vaccine or placebo injection. This specimen consisted of peripheral blood, obtained in a trial of Ad26.COV2.S vaccine versus placebo. The receptor source for this set is a person between 18 and 59 years old who received the Ad26.COV2.S COVID-19 vaccine or a placebo.

This sequence joins TRBV7-9 and TRBJ2-7; 9 bases map to TRBD2. The CDR3 is 14 amino acids. V gave up 5 bases and J gave up 3 bases; unmatched junction bases: 5. Germline CDR1 is SEHNR and CDR2 is FQNEAQ (reference sequence). Here the CDR3 DNA reads TGTGCCAGCAGCCGCGGTAGCGGGAGCTACGAGCAGTACTTC. Translating gives CASSRGSGSYEQYF.

The chain is built from TRBV20-1 and TRBJ2-3; a weak D match, TRBD2 (5 bases). Between the trimmed V and J ends, which lost 3 bases and 7 bases, there was a span of 17 bases. CDR1 and CDR2 from the germline V gene are DFQATT and SNEGSKA (reference sequence). The length of the CDR3 is 14 residues. The CDR3 sequence is CSASPQRLANTQYF. Written as DNA, the CDR3 is TGCAGTGCTAGTCCCCAGAGGCTAGCAAATACGCAGTATTTT.

The V and J genes are TRBV7-2 and TRBJ2-7; D is uncertain. Trimming took 4 bases from V and 2 from J, leaving 15 bases between them. Germline CDR1 SGHTA, CDR2 FQGNSA. The CDR3 consists of 15 residues. The CDR3 is CASSSSWVGAYEQYF. The CDR3 region has the DNA TGTGCCAGCAGCTCCTCTTGGGTTGGGGCCTACGAGCAGTACTTC.

The chain recombines TRBV24-1 with TRBJ2-2; the D gene is possibly TRBD2 (6 bases). This CDR3 contains 16 residues. From germline, CDR1 is KGHDR and CDR2 SFDVKD. Between the trimmed V and J ends, which lost 4 bases and 7 bases, there was a span of 18 bases. The CDR3 DNA follows: TGTGCCACCAGTGACCCTCCAGGTCGGGGGATCGGGGAGCTGTTTTTT. This translates into CATSDPPGRGIGELFF.